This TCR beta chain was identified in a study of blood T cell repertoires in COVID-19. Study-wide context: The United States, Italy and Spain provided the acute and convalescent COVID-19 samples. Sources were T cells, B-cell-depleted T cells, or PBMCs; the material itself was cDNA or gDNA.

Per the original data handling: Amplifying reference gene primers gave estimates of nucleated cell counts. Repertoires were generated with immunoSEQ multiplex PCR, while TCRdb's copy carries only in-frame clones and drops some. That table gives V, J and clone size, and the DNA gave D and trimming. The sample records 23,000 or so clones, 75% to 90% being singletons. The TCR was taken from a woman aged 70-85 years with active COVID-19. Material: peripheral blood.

As DNA, the CDR3 is TGTGCCAGCAGCCCCTACGGGACTAGCGGGGGGGAGGCAGATACGCAGTATTTT. It yields the protein CASSPYGTSGGEADTQYF. The chain carries TRBV9 and TRBJ2-3; 16 bases agree with TRBD2. V was pared by 4 bases and J by 4 bases, with 9 bases of the junction left unmatched. CDR3 length equals 18 residues. CDR1 is SGDLS, CDR2 YYNGEE, per germline.